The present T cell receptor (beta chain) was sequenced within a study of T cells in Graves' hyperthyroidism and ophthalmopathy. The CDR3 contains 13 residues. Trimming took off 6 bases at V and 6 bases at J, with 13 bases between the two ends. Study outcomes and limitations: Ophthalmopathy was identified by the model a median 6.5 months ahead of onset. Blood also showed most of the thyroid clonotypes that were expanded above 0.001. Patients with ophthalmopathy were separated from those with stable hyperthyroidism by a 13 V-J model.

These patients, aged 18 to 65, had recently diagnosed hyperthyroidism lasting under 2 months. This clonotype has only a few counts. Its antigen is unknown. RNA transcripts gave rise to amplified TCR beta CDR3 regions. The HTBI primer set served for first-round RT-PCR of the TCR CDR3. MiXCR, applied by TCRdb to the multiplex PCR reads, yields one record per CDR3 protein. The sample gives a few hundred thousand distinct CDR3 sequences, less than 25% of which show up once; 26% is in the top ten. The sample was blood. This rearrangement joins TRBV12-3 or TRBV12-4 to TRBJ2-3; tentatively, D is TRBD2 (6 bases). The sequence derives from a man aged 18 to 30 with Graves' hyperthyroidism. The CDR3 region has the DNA TGTGCCAGCAGCCCGGGACTCTTGGATACGCAGTATTTT. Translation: CASSPGLLDTQYF.